This T cell receptor beta chain was obtained from a study of cytomegalovirus exposure and HLA in healthy donors. TCRdb's copy holds only in-frame clones and misses some; the assay was immunoSEQ multiplex PCR. The sample has more than 140,000 clones, 70% to 90% seen once. Whole-study results and caveats: In vitro confirmation showed three CMV-associated chains to be CMV antigen specific. According to the study, around 180 TCR beta chains were cytomegalovirus-associated.

Germline V gene data show CDR1 as GTSNPN and CDR2 as SVGIG (reference sequence). The CDR3 is made up of 13 amino acids. Trimming cost V 3 bases and J 9 bases, with 15 bases left between them. For this clone: Its antigen remains unknown.

The source material was PBMCs. The chain combines TRBV30 with TRBJ1-5, with D maybe TRBD1 (5 bases). The clonotype was recovered from a young woman in good health and CMV-seropositive. CDR3 nucleotides: TGTGCCTGGAGCCGGGGGTTTGACTGGCCCCAGCATTTT. Its protein is CAWSRGFDWPQHF.